The next 9 T cell receptor beta chains were all read from a single sample in a study of blood T cell repertoires in COVID-19. The assay was immunoSEQ multiplex PCR, and TCRdb's table has in-frame clones only and misses some. This sample carries some 220,000 clones, about nine tenths of them seen once, and the ten largest clones take approximately 2.8%. Sequencing was performed on PBMCs or T cells enriched from blood (not recorded which). These receptors were obtained from a woman in her 50s in a cohort exposed to, infected with or recovered from COVID-19 (not recorded which).

This rearrangement joins TRBV5-8 to TRBJ2-7; a possible D gene is TRBD1 (6 bases). The germline gives CDR1 SGHTS, CDR2 YDEGEE. V shed 4 bases and J shed 4 bases, with 15 bases lying between them. The CDR3 consists of 14 residues. CDR3 protein: CASSMGQPSYEQYF. As DNA, the CDR3 is TGTGCCAGCAGCATGGGACAACCTTCTTACGAGCAGTACTTC. The variable domain in full, with the rest retrieved from reference TRBV5-8 and TRBJ2-7, is EAGVTQSPTHLIKTRGQQATLRCSPISGHTSVYWYQQALGLGLQFLLWYDEGEERNRGNFPPRFSGRQFPNYSSELNVNALELEDSALYLCASSMGQPSYEQYFGPGTRLTVT.

The chain is built from TRBV7-2 and TRBJ2-1, with 15 bases matching TRBD2. Germline values: CDR1 SGHTA, CDR2 FQGNSA. V shed 5 bases and J 4 bases; nucleotides not matched to a gene: 9. The CDR3 length is 18 residues. CDR3 in amino acids: CASSPRGTSGGQYNEQFF. The CDR3, as DNA: TGTGCCAGCAGCCCCAGGGGGACTAGCGGGGGGCAATACAATGAGCAGTTCTTC. Looking up the rest from reference TRBV7-2 and TRBJ2-1 gives the full variable domain: GAGVSQSPSNKVTEKGKDVELRCDPISGHTALYWYRQSLGQGLEFLIYFQGNSAPDKSGLPSDRFSAERTGGSVSTLTIQRTQQEDSAVYLCASSPRGTSGGQYNEQFFGPGTRLTVL.

The gene calls are TRBV2 and TRBJ1-1, with 8 bases that match TRBD1. The CDR3 has 14 residues. Trimming removed 7 bases from V and 3 bases from J; junction bases left unmatched: 7. The germline V gene encodes CDR1 SNHLY and CDR2 FYNNEI. CDR3 in DNA: TGTGCCAGCACGGCAGGGGGCTTGGACACTGAAGCTTTCTTT. Protein sequence: CASTAGGLDTEAFF.

The genes are TRBV4-3 and TRBJ2-1; D perhaps matches TRBD2 (5 bases). The CDR3 is 16 residues long. The germline CDR1 and CDR2 sequences are LGHNA and YSLEER. V lost 6 bases and J 8 bases, leaving 23 bases between the germline ends. The CDR3 DNA follows: TGCGCCAGCAGTCGACGGACGGACTGGGAAGTGGATGAGCAGTTCTTC. Translated, it gives CASSRRTDWEVDEQFF.

This clone occurred a few times. The V and J genes are TRBV7-2 and TRBJ2-7; 7 nucleotides match TRBD2. The CDR3 contains 16 residues. CDR1 SGHTA and CDR2 FQGNSA come from the germline V gene. After removal of 5 bases from V and 0 bases from J, the junction contained 10 bases not matched to a gene. The CDR3 region is CASSPRGRESSYEQYF. The CDR3 DNA reads TGTGCCAGCAGCCCACGGGGGAGGGAGAGCTCCTACGAGCAGTACTTC.

The chain uses TRBV18 and TRBJ2-3; possibly TRBD2 for D (7 bases). V was shortened by 2 bases and J by 3 bases, with 12 bases between the two germline ends. This CDR3 region has 15 residues. CDR1 is KGHSH, CDR2 LQKENI, per germline. The CDR3, as DNA: TGTGCCAGCTCACCAACGGCGGGGGCAACAGATACGCAGTATTTT. It encodes CASSPTAGATDTQYF.

The J gene is TRBJ1-6, the V gene TRBV13; D is ambiguous. From germline, CDR1 is PRHDT and CDR2 FYEKMQ (reference sequence). The germline V and J ends were trimmed by 3 bases and 7 bases, with 10 bases remaining between them. The CDR3 is made up of 14 amino acids. Written as DNA, the CDR3 is TGTGCCAGCAGCTTCCAGATTTTGAATTCACCCCTCCACTTT. Amino acid sequence: CASSFQILNSPLHF.

The CDR3 DNA sequence: TGTGCCAGCAGCCTCGGGGAGCTAGCCGGTGAAAAACTGTTTTTT. This sequence encodes CASSLGELAGEKLFF. The J gene is TRBJ1-4, the V gene TRBV3-1 (or the pseudogene TRBV3-2); the D is unclear. CDR3 length equals 15 residues. V gave up 4 bases and J gave up 7 bases, with 16 bases separating them. CDR1 LGHDT and CDR2 YNNKEL come from the germline V gene (reference sequence).

This sequence joins TRBV19 and TRBJ1-2, with TRBD1 identical over 7 bases. Germline V gives CDR1 LNHDA, CDR2 SQIVND (reference sequence). The V gene end was trimmed by 2 bases and the J gene end by 2 bases; junction bases not matched to a gene: 2. This CDR3 is 14 amino acids long. The CDR3 region has the DNA TGTGCCAGTAGTATACCACAGGGGAACTATGGCTACACCTTC. It codes for CASSIPQGNYGYTF. The full variable domain, with the rest looked up from reference TRBV19 and TRBJ1-2, is DGGITQSPKYLFRKEGQNVTLSCEQNLNHDAMYWYRQDPGQGLRLIYYSQIVNDFQKGDIAEGYSVSREKKESFPLTVTSAQKNPTAFYLCASSIPQGNYGYTFGSGTRLTVV.